The 14 T cell receptor beta chains presented below share a single source sample, sequenced in a study of long-term antiretroviral therapy in people with HIV. The libraries were made with immunoSEQ v3.0 at survey level. Here immunoSEQ multiplex PCR was the method, and the copy in TCRdb shows in-frame clones only, minus some. The data contain about 32,000 clones, 85% of them seen just once; the ten biggest clones take up about 4.3%. The input for sequencing was unsorted PBMCs, taken about 3.3 years after starting antiretroviral therapy. These receptors were collected from a young man with HIV.

This clone was detected only once. The rearrangement joins TRBV19 to TRBJ1-3; 9 positions agree with TRBD1. V gave up 3 bases and J gave up 0 bases; unmatched junction bases: 3. The CDR3 consists of 16 residues. Germline values: CDR1 LNHDA, CDR2 SQIVND (reference sequence). CDR3 DNA sequence: TGTGCCAGTAGTATGGGACAGGGAAGCTCTGGAAACACCATATATTTT. Translated, it gives CASSMGQGSSGNTIYF.

The CDR3 reads CASGRLAGDYNEQFF. CDR3 sequence (DNA): TGTGCCAGCGGCAGACTAGCGGGAGACTACAATGAGCAGTTCTTC. The chain is built from TRBV5-5 and TRBJ2-1; TRBD2 matches at 12 bases. CDR3 length: 15 amino acids. The V segment lost 7 bases and the J segment 3 bases; nucleotides outside the gene matches: 5. Germline values: CDR1 SGHKS, CDR2 YYEKEE (reference sequence).

The chain recombines TRBV19 with TRBJ2-3, with TRBD2 matching over 8 bases. The V gene's germline CDR1 is LNHDA and CDR2 SQIVND (reference sequence). The CDR3 is 15 residues long. V was clipped by 3 bases and J by 2 bases; unmatched bases: 4. The CDR3 loop reads CASSIGGALTDTQYF. The DNA for the CDR3 is TGTGCCAGTAGTATCGGGGGGGCCCTCACAGATACGCAGTATTTT.

The chain links TRBV28 to TRBJ2-7; 10 nucleotides line up with TRBD2. V dropped 7 bases and J dropped 0; count of bases not matched to a gene: 3. From germline, CDR1 is MDHEN and CDR2 SYDVKM. The CDR3 is made up of 14 amino acids. In DNA form, the CDR3 reads TGTGCCAGCATAGCGGGAGGCCTCTCCTACGAGCAGTACTTC. Encoded protein: CASIAGGLSYEQYF.

The chain has TRBV28 and TRBJ2-7, with D perhaps TRBD2 (6 bases). The V and J ends lost 3 bases and 7 bases respectively, with 16 bases between them. Germline V gene sequence: CDR1 MDHEN, CDR2 SYDVKM. This CDR3 is 14 amino acids long. CDR3 loop: CASSFVHPGGEQYF. In DNA form, the CDR3 reads TGTGCCAGCAGTTTTGTTCACCCCGGAGGGGAGCAGTACTTC.

This clone has just a few counts. The gene calls are TRBV10-3 and TRBJ2-6; D is uncertain. V was clipped by 10 bases and J by 3 bases, with 16 bases between them. Germline V gene sequence: CDR1 ENHRY, CDR2 SYGVKD. The CDR3 runs 15 residues. CDR3 in DNA: TGTGCCACCGCCAAGATCGAGTATGGGGCCAACGTCCTGACTTTC. Translation: CATAKIEYGANVLTF.

The chain is built from TRBV18 and TRBJ1-1; D is unresolved. Germline V gene sequence: CDR1 KGHSH, CDR2 LQKENI. The germline V and J ends were trimmed by 4 bases and 0 bases, with 12 bases remaining between them. The CDR3 covers 15 residues. CDR3 residues: CASSLGVGLNTEAFF. In DNA form, the CDR3 reads TGTGCCAGCTCACTCGGAGTAGGGTTGAACACTGAAGCTTTCTTT.

This chain joins TRBV19 and TRBJ2-1, with D unclear. In germline, CDR1 is LNHDA, CDR2 SQIVND (reference sequence). Trimming took 0 bases from V and 5 from J, leaving 8 bases between them. The length of the CDR3 is 14 residues. CDR3 DNA: TGTGCCAGTAGTATAGATCCCAGGAACAATGAGCAGTTCTTC. Protein product: CASSIDPRNNEQFF.

This clone appeared a single time. The chain has TRBV4-1 and TRBJ1-1; D gene unclear. V was pared by 4 bases and J by 4 bases, with 13 bases between. This CDR3 region has 14 residues. CDR1 MGHRA and CDR2 YSYEKL come from the germline V gene. The CDR3 loop reads CASSRTSRSTEAFF. CDR3 nucleotide sequence: TGCGCCAGCAGCCGCACCTCGAGGAGCACTGAAGCTTTCTTT.

V and J are TRBV5-1 and TRBJ2-5; D possibly corresponds to TRBD2 (5 bases). The CDR3 loop spans 13 amino acids. Trimming cost V 4 bases and J 1 base, with 8 bases left between them. Germline-derived CDR1 and CDR2 are SGHRS and YFSETQ. The CDR3 spells CASSPGSQETQYF. As DNA, the CDR3 is TGCGCCAGCAGCCCGGGGAGCCAAGAGACCCAGTACTTC. The variable domain in full, with the rest retrieved from reference TRBV5-1 and TRBJ2-5, is KAGVTQTPRYLIKTRGQQVTLSCSPISGHRSVSWYQQTPGQGLQFLFEYFSETQRNKGNFPGRFSGRQFSNSRSEMNVSTLELGDSALYLCASSPGSQETQYFGPGTRLLVL.

With regard to this clone: The germline gene is not matched at one end of the junction; a read error may be the cause. This rearrangement joins TRBV7-7 to TRBJ2-7, with D perhaps given as TRBD1 or TRBD2 (6 bases each). The CDR3 totals 13 residues. Germline CDR1 SSHAT, CDR2 FNYEAQ (reference sequence). CDR3 region: CASSLVGGREQYF. The CDR3, as DNA: TGTGCTAGCAGCTTAGTTGGGGGGCGAGAGCAGTACTTC.

This clone was detected only once. V is TRBV9 and J is TRBJ2-4; D remains unclear. Germline-derived CDR1 and CDR2 are SGDLS and YYNGEE. V was shortened by 3 bases and J by 3 bases, with 10 bases between the two germline ends. The CDR3 loop spans 14 amino acids. The CDR3 region is CASSALDGKNIQYF. The CDR3 coding sequence is TGTGCCAGCAGCGCCCTGGATGGCAAAAACATTCAGTACTTC.

This clone was seen a few times. For the CDR3, the DNA is TGTGCCATCAGTGAGAGGAGCCACTATGGCTACACCTTC. This sequence encodes CAISERSHYGYTF. This sequence joins TRBV10-3 and TRBJ1-2; D is unclear. V lost 2 bases to trimming and J lost 3 bases, with 7 bases between them. The CDR3 has 13 amino acids. Germline lookup yields CDR1 ENHRY and CDR2 SYGVKD.

V gene TRBV7-7 combines with J gene TRBJ2-5; either TRBD1 or TRBD2 may supply D (5 bases each). This CDR3 is built from 13 residues. Trimming took 3 bases from V and 7 from J, leaving 12 bases between them. The germline V gene encodes CDR1 SSHAT and CDR2 FNYEAQ (reference sequence). CDR3 residues: CASSLSGRGTQYF. DNA for the CDR3: TGTGCCAGCAGCTTGTCGGGGCGCGGGACCCAGTACTTC. Drawing the rest from reference TRBV7-7 and TRBJ2-5, the complete variable domain is GAGVSQSPRYKVTKRGQDVTLRCDPISSHATLYWYQQALGQGPEFLTYFNYEAQPDKSGLPSDRFSAERPEGSISTLTIQRTEQRDSAMYRCASSLSGRGTQYFGPGTRLLVL.